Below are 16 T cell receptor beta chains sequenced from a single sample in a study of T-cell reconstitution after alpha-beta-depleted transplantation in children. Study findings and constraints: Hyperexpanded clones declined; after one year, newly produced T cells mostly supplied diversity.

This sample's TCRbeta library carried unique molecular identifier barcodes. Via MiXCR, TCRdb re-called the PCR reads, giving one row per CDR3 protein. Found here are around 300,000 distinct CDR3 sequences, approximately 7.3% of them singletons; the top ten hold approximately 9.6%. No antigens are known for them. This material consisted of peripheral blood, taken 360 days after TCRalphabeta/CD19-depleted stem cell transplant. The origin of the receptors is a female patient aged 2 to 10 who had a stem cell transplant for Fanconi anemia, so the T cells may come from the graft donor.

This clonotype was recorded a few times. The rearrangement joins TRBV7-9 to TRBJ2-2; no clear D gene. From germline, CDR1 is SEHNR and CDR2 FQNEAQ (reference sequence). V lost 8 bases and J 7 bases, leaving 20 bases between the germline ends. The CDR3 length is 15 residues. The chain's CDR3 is CASPLFVPKGGELFF. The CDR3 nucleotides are TGTGCCAGCCCCCTTTTCGTCCCAAAAGGCGGGGAGCTGTTTTTT.

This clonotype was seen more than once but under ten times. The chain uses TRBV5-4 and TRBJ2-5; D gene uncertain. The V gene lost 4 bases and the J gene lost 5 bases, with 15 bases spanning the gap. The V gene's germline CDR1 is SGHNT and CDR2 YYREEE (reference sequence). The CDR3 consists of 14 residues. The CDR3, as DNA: TGTGCCAGCAGCCTTGGAAGGGCTGGGGAGACCCAGTACTTC. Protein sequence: CASSLGRAGETQYF.

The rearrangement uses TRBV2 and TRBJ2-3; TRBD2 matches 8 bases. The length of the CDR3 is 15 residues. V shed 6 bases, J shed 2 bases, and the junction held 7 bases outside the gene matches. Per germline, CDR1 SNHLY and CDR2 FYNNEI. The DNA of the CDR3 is TGTGCCAGCAGGGTTACTAGCGGATTCACAGATACGCAGTATTTT. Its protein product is CASRVTSGFTDTQYF.

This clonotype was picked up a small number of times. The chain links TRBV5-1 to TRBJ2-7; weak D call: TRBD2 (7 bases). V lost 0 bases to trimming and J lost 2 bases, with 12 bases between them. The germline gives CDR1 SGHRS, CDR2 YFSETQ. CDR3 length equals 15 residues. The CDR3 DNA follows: TGCGCCAGCAGCTTGGTTGGGGGGGCCCCCTACGAGCAGTACTTC. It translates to CASSLVGGAPYEQYF.

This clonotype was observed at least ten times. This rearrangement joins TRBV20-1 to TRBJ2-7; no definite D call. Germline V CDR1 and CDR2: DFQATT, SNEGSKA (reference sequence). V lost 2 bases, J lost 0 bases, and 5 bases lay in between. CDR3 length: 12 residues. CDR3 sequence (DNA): TGCAGTGCTAGAACAGACTCCTACGAGCAGTACGTC. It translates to CSARTDSYEQYV.

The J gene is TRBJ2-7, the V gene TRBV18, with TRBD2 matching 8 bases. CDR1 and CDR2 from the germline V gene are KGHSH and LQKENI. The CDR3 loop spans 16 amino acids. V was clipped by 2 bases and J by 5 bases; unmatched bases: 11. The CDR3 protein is CASSPTGGGLLDEQYF. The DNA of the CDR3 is TGTGCCAGCTCACCAACGGGGGGGGGCCTTCTGGACGAGCAGTACTTC. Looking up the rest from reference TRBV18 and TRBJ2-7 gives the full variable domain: NAGVMQNPRHLVRRRGQEARLRCSPMKGHSHVYWYRQLPEEGLKFMVYLQKENIIDESGMPKERFSAEFPKEGPSILRIQQVVRGDSAAYFCASSPTGGGLLDEQYFGPGTRLTVT.

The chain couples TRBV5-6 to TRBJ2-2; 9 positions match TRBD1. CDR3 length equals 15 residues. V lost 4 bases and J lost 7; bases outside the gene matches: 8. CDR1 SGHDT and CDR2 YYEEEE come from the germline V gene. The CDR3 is CASSRGQGPFGELFF. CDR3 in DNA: TGTGCCAGCAGCCGAGGACAGGGGCCTTTCGGGGAGCTGTTTTTT.

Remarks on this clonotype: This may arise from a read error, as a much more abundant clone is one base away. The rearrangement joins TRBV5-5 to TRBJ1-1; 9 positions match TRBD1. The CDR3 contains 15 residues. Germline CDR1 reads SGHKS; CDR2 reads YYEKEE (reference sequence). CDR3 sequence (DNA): TGTGCCAGCAGCCCGGGACAGGGCTGGAGCACTGAAGCTCTCTTT. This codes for CASSPGQGWSTEALF. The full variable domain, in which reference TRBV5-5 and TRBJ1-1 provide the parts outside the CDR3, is DAGVTQSPTHLIKTRGQQVTLRCSPISGHKSVSWYQQVLGQGPQFIFQYYEKEERGRGNFPDRFSARQFPNYSSELNVNALLLGDSALYLCASSPGQGWSTEALFGQGTRLTVV.

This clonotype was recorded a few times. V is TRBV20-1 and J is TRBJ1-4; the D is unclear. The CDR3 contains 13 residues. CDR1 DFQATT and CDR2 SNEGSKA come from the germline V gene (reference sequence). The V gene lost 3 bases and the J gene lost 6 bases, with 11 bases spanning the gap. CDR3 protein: CSASLLGDEKLFF. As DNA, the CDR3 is TGCAGTGCTAGTCTTTTGGGAGATGAAAAACTGTTTTTT.

The DNA of the CDR3 is TGTGCCAGCAGCTCGACAGGGAAAAGGACCGGGGAGCTGTTTTTT. Protein: CASSSTGKRTGELFF. The J gene is TRBJ2-2, the V gene TRBV7-9; 7 bases fit TRBD1. V lost 4 bases and J lost 5; bases outside the gene matches: 7. CDR1 is SEHNR, CDR2 FQNEAQ, per germline (reference sequence). CDR3 length: 15 residues.

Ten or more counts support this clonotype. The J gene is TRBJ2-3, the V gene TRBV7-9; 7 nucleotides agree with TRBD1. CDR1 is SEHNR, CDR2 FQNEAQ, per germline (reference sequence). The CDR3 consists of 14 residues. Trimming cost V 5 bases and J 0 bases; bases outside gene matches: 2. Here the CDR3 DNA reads TGTGCCAGCAGCGGGACAGTTAGCACAGATACGCAGTATTTT. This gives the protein CASSGTVSTDTQYF.

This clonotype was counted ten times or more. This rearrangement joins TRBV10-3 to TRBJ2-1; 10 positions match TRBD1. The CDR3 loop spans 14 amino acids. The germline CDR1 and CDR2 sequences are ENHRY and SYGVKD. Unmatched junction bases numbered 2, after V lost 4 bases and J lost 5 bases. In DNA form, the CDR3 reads TGTGCCATCAGTGGGACAGGGGGAGACAATGAGCAGTTCTTC. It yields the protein CAISGTGGDNEQFF.

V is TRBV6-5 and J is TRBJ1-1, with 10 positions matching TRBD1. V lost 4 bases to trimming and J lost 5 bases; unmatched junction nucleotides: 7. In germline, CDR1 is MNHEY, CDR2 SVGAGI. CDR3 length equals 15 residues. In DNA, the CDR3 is TGTGCCAGCAGTTCTCCGGGACAGGGGTGGACTGAAGCTTTCTTT. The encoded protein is CASSSPGQGWTEAFF.

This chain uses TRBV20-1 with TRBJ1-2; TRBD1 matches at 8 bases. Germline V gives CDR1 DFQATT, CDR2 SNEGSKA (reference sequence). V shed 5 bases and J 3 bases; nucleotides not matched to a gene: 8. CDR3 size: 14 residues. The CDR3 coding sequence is TGCAGTGCTGCCGGGACAGGAGTCGACTATGGCTACACCTTC. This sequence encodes CSAAGTGVDYGYTF.

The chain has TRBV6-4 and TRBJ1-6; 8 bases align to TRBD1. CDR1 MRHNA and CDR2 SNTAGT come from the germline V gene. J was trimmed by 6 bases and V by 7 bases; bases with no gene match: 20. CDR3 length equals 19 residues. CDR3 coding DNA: TGTGCCAGCACCACCGACAATCTTCTGGGACAGGTCTTTAATTCACCCCTCCACTTT. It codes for CASTTDNLLGQVFNSPLHF.

In DNA form, the CDR3 reads TGCAGTGCTAGAGATGCGGGACAGTTTAATGAAAAACTGTTTTTT. Its protein is CSARDAGQFNEKLFF. The rearrangement joins TRBV20-1 to TRBJ1-4, with 7 bases lining up with TRBD1. This CDR3 is built from 15 residues. V lost 0 bases and J lost 4; bases outside the gene matches: 5. Germline loops: CDR1 DFQATT, CDR2 SNEGSKA (reference sequence).